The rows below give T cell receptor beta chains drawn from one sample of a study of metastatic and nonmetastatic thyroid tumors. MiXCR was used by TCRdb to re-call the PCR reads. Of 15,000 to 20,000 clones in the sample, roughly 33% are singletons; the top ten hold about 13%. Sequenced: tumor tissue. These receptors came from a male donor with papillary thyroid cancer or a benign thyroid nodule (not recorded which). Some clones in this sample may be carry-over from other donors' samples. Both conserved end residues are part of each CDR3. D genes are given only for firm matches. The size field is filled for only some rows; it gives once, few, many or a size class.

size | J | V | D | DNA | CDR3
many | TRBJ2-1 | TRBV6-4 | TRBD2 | TGTGCCAGCTCCCCGGAGGCGGGAGCAGGGAATGAGCAGTTCTTC | CASSPEAGAGNEQFF
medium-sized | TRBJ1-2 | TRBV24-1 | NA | TGTGCCACCAGTGATTCCGGGACGGTCTATGGCTACACCTTC | CATSDSGTVYGYTF
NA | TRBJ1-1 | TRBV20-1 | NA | TGCAGTGCTCAGGGGACGGGAAACACTGAAGCTTTCTTT | CSAQGTGNTEAFF
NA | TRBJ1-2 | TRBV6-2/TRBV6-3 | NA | TGTGCCAGCAGTTACGATTGGGGATCATATGGCTACACCTTC | CASSYDWGSYGYTF
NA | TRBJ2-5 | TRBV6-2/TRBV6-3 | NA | TGTGCCAGCACCCGACTAGGCAAAGTGACACAGTACTTC | CASTRLGKVTQYF
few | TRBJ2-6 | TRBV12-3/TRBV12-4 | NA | TGTGCCAGCAGTCGAAACGTAGGCTCTGGGGCCAACGTCCTGACTTTC | CASSRNVGSGANVLTF
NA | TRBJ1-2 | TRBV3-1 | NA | TGTGCCAGCAGCCAAGAACTTAACTATGGCTACACCTTC | CASSQELNYGYTF
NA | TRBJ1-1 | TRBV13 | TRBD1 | TGTGACAGCAGCTTAGGACAGGGGGCGGGGTTC | CDSSLGQGAGF
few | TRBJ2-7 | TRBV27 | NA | TGTGCCAGCAGAGGCTTTAACCAAAGGTACGAGCAGTACTTC | CASRGFNQRYEQYF
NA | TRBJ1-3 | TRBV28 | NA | TGTGCCAGCAGGACGGGATTCTACGGAAACACCATATATTTT | CASRTGFYGNTIYF
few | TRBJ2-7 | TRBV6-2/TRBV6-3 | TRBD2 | TGTGCCAGCAGTTACGGGGTAGCGGGAGATAACTCCTACGAGCAGTACTTC | CASSYGVAGDNSYEQYF
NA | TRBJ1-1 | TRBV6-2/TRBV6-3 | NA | TGTGCCAGCAGTCCAGGGAACACTGAATCTTTCTTT | CASSPGNTESFF
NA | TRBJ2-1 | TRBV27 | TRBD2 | TGTGCCAGCTGGCGGGAGGGGTTCAATGAGCAGTTCTTC | CASWREGFNEQFF
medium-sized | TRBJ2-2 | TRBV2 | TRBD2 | TGTGCCAGCAGAGCGGGGGGGCCGAGAACCGGGGAGCTGTTTTTT | CASRAGGPRTGELFF
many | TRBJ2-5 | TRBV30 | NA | TGTGCCTGGAGTGTACAAGGGGTCGATAGGACCCAGTACTTC | CAWSVQGVDRTQYF
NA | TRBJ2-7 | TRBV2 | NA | TGTGACCGCAGTCGGTCGGTCCGGGGCTACGAGCAGTACTTC | CDRSRSVRGYEQYF
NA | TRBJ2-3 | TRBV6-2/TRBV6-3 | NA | TGTGCCAGCAGTTACTCGACAGAGAAGGATACGCAGTATTTT | CASSYSTEKDTQYF
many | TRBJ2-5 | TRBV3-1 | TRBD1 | TGTGCCAGCAGCCAAGGCAGTAGGGGGCATGAGACCCAGTACTTC | CASSQGSRGHETQYF
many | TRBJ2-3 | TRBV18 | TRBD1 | TGTGCCAGCTCACCCCCCCTGCTGACAGGGGAGGCAGATACGCAGTATTTT | CASSPPLLTGEADTQYF
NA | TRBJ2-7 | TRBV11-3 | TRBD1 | TGTGCCAGCAGCTTAGAGGGGGGACAGGGCTACGAGCAGTACTTC | CASSLEGGQGYEQYF
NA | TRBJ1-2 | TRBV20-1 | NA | TGCAGTGCTACCATTCGGGGGGGCGCTCGATATGGCTACACCTTC | CSATIRGGARYGYTF
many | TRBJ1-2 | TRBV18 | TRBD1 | TGTGCCAGCGCCTTCACCGGGACAGGGGCCTCTTATGGCTACACCTTC | CASAFTGTGASYGYTF
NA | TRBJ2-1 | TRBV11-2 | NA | TGTGCCAGCAGCTTGAATCGGGAGCAGTTCTTC | CASSLNREQFF
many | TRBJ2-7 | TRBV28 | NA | TGTGCCAGCAGTAATTCCTACGAGCAGTACTTC | CASSNSYEQYF
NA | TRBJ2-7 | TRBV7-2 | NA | TGTGCCAGCAGCTTAGACCAGACCTACGAGCAGTACTTC | CASSLDQTYEQYF
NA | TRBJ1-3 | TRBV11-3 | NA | TGTGCCAGCAGCTTAGACAGCGGTGACGGAAACACCATATATTTT | CASSLDSGDGNTIYF
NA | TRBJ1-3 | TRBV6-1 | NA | TGTGCCAGCAGTGATGTCGGCGGAAACACCATATATTTT | CASSDVGGNTIYF
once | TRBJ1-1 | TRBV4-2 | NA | TGTGCCAGCAGCCAATTACAAGACGGAAACACTGAAGCTTTCTTT | CASSQLQDGNTEAFF
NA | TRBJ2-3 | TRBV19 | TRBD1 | TGTGCCAGTAGAAGGACAGGGGGTGAAACAGATACGCAGTATTTT | CASRRTGGETDTQYF
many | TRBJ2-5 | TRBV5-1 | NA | TGCGCCAGCAGCCCAGGTTGGACGGAACAAGAGACCCAGTACTTC | CASSPGWTEQETQYF
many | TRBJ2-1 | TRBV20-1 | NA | TGCAGTGCTAGGGACCAACGAGGGTACAATGAGCAGTTCTTC | CSARDQRGYNEQFF
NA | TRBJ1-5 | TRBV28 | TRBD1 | TGTGCCAGCAGCTCTTCAGGGGGCGTAAGACAGCCCCAGCATTTT | CASSSSGGVRQPQHF
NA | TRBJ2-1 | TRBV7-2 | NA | TGTGCCAGCAGCTTAGCGGGAGACAGCGACAATGAGCAGTTCTTC | CASSLAGDSDNEQFF
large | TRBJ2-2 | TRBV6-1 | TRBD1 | TGTGCCAGCAGTCCGGGACAGGGGCGAACCGGGGAGCTGTTTTTT | CASSPGQGRTGELFF
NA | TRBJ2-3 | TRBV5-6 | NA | TGTGCCAGCAGCTCAGGTTGGGGCACAGATACGCAGTATTTT | CASSSGWGTDTQYF
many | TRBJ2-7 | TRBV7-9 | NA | TGTGCCAGCAGCCCGGGACAACCGTCGGGGCAGTACTTC | CASSPGQPSGQYF
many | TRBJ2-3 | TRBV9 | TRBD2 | TGTGCCAGCAGCGTATCGGTTAGCGGGGGGGCAGAAGATACGCAGTATTTT | CASSVSVSGGAEDTQYF
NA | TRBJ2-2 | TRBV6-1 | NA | TGTGCCAGCACCAATATCCGGGACGGGGGCCTGCGGGAGCTGTTTTTT | CASTNIRDGGLRELFF
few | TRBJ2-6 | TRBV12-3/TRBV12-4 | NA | TGTGCCAGCATTCCTTTCCGATCTGGGGCCAACGTCCTGACTTTC | CASIPFRSGANVLTF
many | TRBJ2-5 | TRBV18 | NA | TGTGCCAGCTCAAGGGACTCCCAAGAGACCCAGTACTTC | CASSRDSQETQYF
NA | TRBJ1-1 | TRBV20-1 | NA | TGCAGTGCTAGAGCTCGACTTCAAGCTTTCTTT | CSARARLQAFF
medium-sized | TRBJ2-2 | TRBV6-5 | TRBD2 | TGTGCCAGCAATCCAATACTAGCGGGGAGCGCGAACACCGGGGAGCTGTTTTTT | CASNPILAGSANTGELFF
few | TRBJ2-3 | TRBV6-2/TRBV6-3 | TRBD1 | TGTGCCAGCAGTTTCAGACAGGGTGCAGATACGCAGTATTTT | CASSFRQGADTQYF
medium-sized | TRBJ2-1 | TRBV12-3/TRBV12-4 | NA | TGTGCCAGCAGTTATCCCCCGGGTGGGGATGAGCAGTTCTTC | CASSYPPGGDEQFF
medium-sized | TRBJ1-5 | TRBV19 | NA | TGTGCCAGTAGTATAGCCGGGGGGCAGCCCCAGCATTTT | CASSIAGGQPQHF